The 32 T cell receptor beta chains below all came from one sample that was sequenced in a study of blood T cells in healthy people across ages. For the second PCR, which ran for about 6 to 11 cycles, a sample-barcoded 5' primer and a J-beta primer mix were used. TCRdb re-called the 5' RACE reads through MiXCR, storing one row per CDR3 protein. The table lists roughly 1,000,000 distinct CDR3 sequences, roughly a quarter of them singletons. The sample also formed part of further work on T cells of mothers and their children.

Sequencing input: blood. All receptors come from a girl aged 2 to 9 in good health.

This clonotype was observed at least ten times. The chain employs TRBV4-3 and TRBJ2-5; a weak D match, TRBD1 (6 bases). CDR3 length equals 15 residues. Germline V lookup: CDR1 LGHNA, CDR2 YSLEER. V was trimmed by 3 bases and J by 5 bases, leaving 16 bases between them. This CDR3 is CASSQDTGPRETQYF. For the CDR3, the DNA is TGCGCCAGCAGCCAGGATACAGGGCCGAGGGAGACCCAGTACTTC.

In regard to this clonotype: No conserved phenylalanine or tryptophan is present at the end of the CDR3, so a read error is the likely explanation. The CDR3 nucleotides are TGCAGCGTTGGGCCCTCGGACCCGTCAGTTTACACCCTC. Protein: CSVGPSDPSVYTL. V and J are TRBV29-1 and TRBJ1-2, with D unresolved. CDR1 is SQVTM, CDR2 ANQGSEA, per germline. Trimming took off 4 bases at V and 11 bases at J, with 20 bases between the two ends. The CDR3 is made up of 13 amino acids.

This clonotype was counted between two and nine times. This rearrangement joins TRBV7-2 to TRBJ1-1; no reliable D call. The ends were cut back, 4 bases at V and 5 bases at J, with 5 bases in the middle. Germline V lookup: CDR1 SGHTA, CDR2 FQGNSA. CDR3 size: 11 residues. CDR3 region: CASSWQTEAFF. The CDR3 coding sequence is TGTGCCAGCAGCTGGCAAACTGAAGCTTTCTTT.

This clonotype was detected a few times. The CDR3, as DNA: TGCAGTGCTAGTCGGGGCGATGAGCAGTTCTTC. This gives the protein CSASRGDEQFF. J is TRBJ2-5 and V is TRBV20-1, with D perhaps matching TRBD1 or TRBD2 (5 bases each). With the DNA end fitting TRBJ2-1 better, the J assignment may be wrong. The CDR3 runs 11 residues. Per germline, CDR1 DFQATT and CDR2 SNEGSKA (reference sequence).

The sample holds a few counts of this clonotype. The J gene is TRBJ2-1, the V gene TRBV4-1; TRBD2 matches at 7 bases. The CDR3 length is 16 residues. V lost 0 bases and J lost 7; bases outside the gene matches: 9. Germline V gives CDR1 MGHRA, CDR2 YSYEKL. The CDR3 here is CASSQEAGRLGNEQFF. CDR3 sequence (DNA): TGCGCCAGCAGCCAAGAGGCCGGGAGGCTGGGTAATGAGCAGTTCTTC.

This CDR3 is CASSSGTRQGEYEQYF. The CDR3 nucleotides read TGTGCCAGCAGCTCCGGGACGCGACAGGGGGAGTACGAGCAGTACTTC. The V and J genes are TRBV11-3 and TRBJ2-7, with 9 bases identical to TRBD1. The V gene end was trimmed by 4 bases and the J gene end by 4 bases; junction bases not matched to a gene: 11. Germline values: CDR1 SGHNT, CDR2 YENEEA. CDR3 length: 16 amino acids.

The chain combines TRBV7-6 with TRBJ2-1; TRBD2 agrees at 12 bases. V gave up 1 base and J gave up 5 bases; unmatched junction bases: 3. Germline lookup yields CDR1 SGHVS and CDR2 FNYEAQ. The CDR3 runs 16 residues. Written as DNA, the CDR3 is TGTGCCAGCAGCTTAGGGACTAGCGGGAAAAACAATGAGCAGTTCTTC. Protein product: CASSLGTSGKNNEQFF.

In this sample, this clonotype turned up a few times. A much larger clone lies a single base off, so this may be a read error. The gene calls are TRBV5-6 and TRBJ1-5; a weak D match, TRBD1 (5 bases). Trimming pared 0 bases from V and 0 bases from J, leaving 10 bases between. Looked up from germline, CDR1 is SGHDT and CDR2 is YYEEEE. The CDR3 loop spans 16 amino acids. CDR3 sequence: CASSLGGGYSNQPQHF. The CDR3 DNA follows: TGTGCCAGCAGCTTGGGCGGGGGATATAGCAATCAGCCCCAGCATTTT.

This clonotype was counted many times. The chain recombines TRBV6-2 or TRBV6-3 with TRBJ1-1; no clear D gene. The germline V and J ends were trimmed by 3 bases and 2 bases, with 7 bases remaining between them. The length of the CDR3 is 13 residues. Germline CDR1 and CDR2: MNHEY and SVGEGT. The CDR3 bases are TGTGCCAGCAGTTATACAGTAAACACTGAAGCTTTCTTT. This gives the protein CASSYTVNTEAFF.

The chain links TRBV2 to TRBJ2-5, with 7 positions matching TRBD2. The J call may be in error: the DNA end matches TRBJ2-1 better. The germline CDR1 and CDR2 sequences are SNHLY and FYNNEI. The CDR3 spans 14 residues. CDR3 sequence reads: CASSGARGGNEQFF. The CDR3 DNA sequence: TGTGCCAGCAGTGGGGCGCGGGGAGGGAATGAGCAGTTCTTC.

V gene TRBV7-9 combines with J gene TRBJ2-5; D gene ambiguous. The CDR3 runs to 16 residues. Germline V gene data show CDR1 as SEHNR and CDR2 as FQNEAQ (reference sequence). V lost 5 bases and J 4 bases, leaving 20 bases between the germline ends. The CDR3 sequence: CASSVVVGRVAETQYF. For the CDR3, the DNA is TGTGCCAGCAGCGTGGTAGTGGGAAGAGTCGCAGAGACCCAGTACTTC.

This clonotype was seen only a few times. This chain links TRBV27 with TRBJ1-2, with TRBD1 as a possible D gene (5 bases). V lost 3 bases to trimming and J lost 2 bases, with 10 bases between them. The germline V gene has CDR1 MNHEY and CDR2 SMNVEV (reference sequence). This CDR3 spans 14 amino acids. The CDR3 DNA is TGTGCCAGCAGTTTTGGGGCAGGCAACTATGGCTACACCTTC. Its translation is CASSFGAGNYGYTF.

This clonotype was observed a few times. The J gene is TRBJ2-7, the V gene TRBV6-1; 8 nucleotides agree with TRBD1. Germline values: CDR1 MNHNS, CDR2 SASEGT. This CDR3 has 14 residues. After removal of 6 bases from V and 11 bases from J, the junction contained 15 bases not matched to a gene. As DNA, the CDR3 is TGTGCCAGCAGCGACCCCCAGGGGGCGCAGGGGAAGTACTTC. As protein: CASSDPQGAQGKYF.

This clonotype was counted only a few times. This chain joins TRBV5-1 and TRBJ2-3, with D uncertain. The J call may be incorrect, as the DNA end agrees better with TRBJ1-5. CDR1 is SGHRS and CDR2 is YFSETQ in the germline V gene. The CDR3 is 13 amino acids. CDR3 DNA: TGCGCCAGCAGCTCCTCGCCCACAGATACGCAGCATTTT. Translation: CASSSSPTDTQHF.

The chain recombines TRBV20-1 with TRBJ1-3; D gene unclear. CDR3 length: 13 residues. V was pared by 4 bases and J by 4 bases, with 11 bases between. The germline V gene encodes CDR1 DFQATT and CDR2 SNEGSKA (reference sequence). DNA for the CDR3: TGCAGTGCTATGCGGACGGGAGGAAACACCATATATTTT. This sequence encodes CSAMRTGGNTIYF.

This clonotype was counted a few times. The J gene is TRBJ2-7, the V gene TRBV20-1, with 8 positions matching TRBD1. Germline CDR1 and CDR2: DFQATT and SNEGSKA (reference sequence). This CDR3 contains 14 residues. Trimming at V came to 6 bases and at J to 2 bases, leaving 9 bases not matched to a gene. The CDR3 reads CSAPDRGLPYEQYF. The DNA of the CDR3 is TGCAGTGCACCTGACAGGGGACTCCCCTACGAGCAGTACTTC.

This clonotype was seen ten or more times. The genes are TRBV29-1 and TRBJ2-5, with a tentative D call TRBD1 (6 bases). Trimming cost V 0 bases and J 5 bases, with 10 bases left between them. The CDR3 extends over 13 amino acids. CDR1 and CDR2 (germline): SQVTM, ANQGSEA. CDR3 nucleotides: TGCAGCGTTGAAGAGTGGCAGGGGGAGACCCAGTACTTC. The encoded protein is CSVEEWQGETQYF.

This clonotype turned up a few times. The J gene is TRBJ2-2, the V gene TRBV10-3; D remains unclear. V was clipped by 2 bases and J by 7 bases, with 2 bases between them. CDR3 length equals 11 residues. The germline gives CDR1 ENHRY, CDR2 SYGVKD. DNA for the CDR3: TGTGCCATCAGTGAGAACGGGGAGCTGTTTTTT. Translating it yields CAISENGELFF.

This clonotype was seen a few times. J is TRBJ2-7 and V is TRBV2; D gene unclear. The CDR3 runs to 13 residues. Trimming took off 8 bases at V and 0 bases at J, with 11 bases between the two ends. Germline V gene lookup returns CDR1 SNHLY and CDR2 FYNNEI. CDR3 protein: CASVSTSSYEQYF. The CDR3 DNA follows: TGTGCCAGCGTTAGCACAAGCTCCTACGAGCAGTACTTC.

The rearrangement joins TRBV29-1 to TRBJ2-7; TRBD2 might be the D (6 bases). CDR3 length: 13 residues. Trimming took off 7 bases at V and 2 bases at J, with 15 bases between the two ends. Per germline, CDR1 SQVTM and CDR2 ANQGSEA. The CDR3 is CSAQYPGAYEQYF. DNA for the CDR3: TGCAGCGCCCAGTATCCGGGGGCCTACGAGCAGTACTTC.

The V and J genes are TRBV10-1 and TRBJ2-7; 10 nucleotides agree with TRBD2. CDR1 and CDR2 from the germline V gene are WNHNN and SYGVQD (reference sequence). The CDR3 runs to 17 residues. Trimming cost V 2 bases and J 6 bases; bases outside gene matches: 13. The CDR3 DNA sequence: TGCGCCAGCAGTGAGACAAGGACTAGCGGTATGAGGGGCGAGCAGTACTTC. Translation gives CASSETRTSGMRGEQYF.

The chain couples TRBV6-1 to TRBJ2-3; TRBD2 agrees at 10 bases. Trimming took 5 bases from V and 7 from J; bases not matched to a gene: 9. The CDR3 runs 15 residues. In germline, CDR1 is MNHNS, CDR2 SASEGT. CDR3 DNA sequence: TGTGCCAGCAGTTTAGCGGGGGGTATGAAAAATACGCAGTATTTT. Encoded protein: CASSLAGGMKNTQYF.

This clonotype was counted many times. This chain joins TRBV29-1 and TRBJ2-7; D is perhaps TRBD1 or TRBD2 (5 bases each). Per germline, CDR1 SQVTM and CDR2 ANQGSEA. This CDR3 is 12 amino acids long. V was cut by 5 bases and J by 4 bases, with 12 bases left in between. CDR3 DNA sequence: TGCAGCGTTCGGGGCAACCCTTACGAGCAGTACTTC. This gives the protein CSVRGNPYEQYF.

Notes on this clonotype: The CDR3 does not end in the conserved phenylalanine or tryptophan, so this is likely a read error. J is TRBJ1-2 and V is TRBV29-1; 7 bases agree with TRBD1. CDR3 length: 12 residues. The V segment lost 6 bases and the J segment 5 bases; nucleotides outside the gene matches: 6. Germline assignment: CDR1 SQVTM and CDR2 ANQGSEA. For the CDR3, the DNA is TGCAGCGTAGTCAGGGGGGCTTATGGCTACACCATC. It specifies CSVVRGAYGYTI.

This chain links TRBV10-3 with TRBJ2-1; no definite D call. CDR1 ENHRY and CDR2 SYGVKD come from the germline V gene. The CDR3 is 13 amino acids. V was pared by 2 bases and J by 7 bases, with 9 bases between. The CDR3 nucleotides are TGTGCCATCAGTGAGAGGACCGAAAATGAGCAGTTCTTC. Translating gives CAISERTENEQFF.

V is TRBV4-1 and J is TRBJ1-6; D remains unclear. Per germline, CDR1 MGHRA and CDR2 YSYEKL. V dropped 0 bases and J dropped 15 bases, with 12 bases sitting between them. CDR3 size: 13 residues. The CDR3: CASSQEREQLLHF. The CDR3 nucleotides read TGCGCCAGCAGCCAAGAAAGGGAACAGCTCCTCCACTTT.

This chain joins TRBV5-1 and TRBJ1-3; the D is unclear. CDR1 is SGHRS and CDR2 is YFSETQ in the germline V gene. The CDR3 has 16 amino acids. Trimming took 1 base from V and 0 from J, leaving 11 bases between them. CDR3 coding DNA: TGCGCCAGCAGCTTGAGGGTCGGGGTCTCTGGAAACACCATATATTTT. Translation gives CASSLRVGVSGNTIYF.

This clonotype came up a few times. At one end the junction does not follow the germline gene, possibly because of a read error. The chain is built from TRBV5-1 and TRBJ1-3, with 9 bases aligning to TRBD1. CDR1 and CDR2 (germline): SGHRS, YFSETQ. The CDR3 has 15 residues. The CDR3 region has the DNA TGCGCCAGCAGCTCGGGACAGGGAACTGGAAACACCACATATTTT. Translating gives CASSSGQGTGNTTYF.

This sequence joins TRBV29-1 and TRBJ2-3; D is unclear. The ends were cut back, 4 bases at V and 5 bases at J, with 7 bases in the middle. This CDR3 is built from 11 residues. Germline loops: CDR1 SQVTM, CDR2 ANQGSEA. The CDR3 region has the DNA TGCAGCGTTGGCCGAAGAGATACGCAGTATTTT. Amino acid sequence: CSVGRRDTQYF.

The rearrangement joins TRBV15 to TRBJ2-1, with D possibly being TRBD1 or TRBD2 (5 bases each). V dropped 0 bases and J dropped 12 bases, with 12 bases sitting between them. The CDR3 runs to 13 residues. Germline CDR1 reads LNHNV; CDR2 reads YYDKDF (reference sequence). CDR3: CATSRDLYGTQFF. In nucleotides, the CDR3 is TGTGCCACCAGCAGAGATCTCTATGGGACGCAGTTCTTC.

The chain carries TRBV2 and TRBJ2-2; maybe TRBD2 (7 bases). This CDR3 is built from 14 residues. V was shortened by 7 bases and J by 5 bases, with 14 bases between the two germline ends. Germline V gene data show CDR1 as SNHLY and CDR2 as FYNNEI. The CDR3 region is CASKGGAGTGELFF. The CDR3 region has the DNA TGTGCCAGCAAAGGGGGAGCGGGAACCGGGGAGCTGTTTTTT.

This clonotype has more than one count but fewer than ten. The rearrangement joins TRBV13 to TRBJ2-6; D possibly matches TRBD1 or TRBD2 (6 bases each). Between the trimmed V and J ends, which lost 5 bases and 0 bases, there was a span of 11 bases. The CDR3 consists of 16 residues. The germline CDR1 and CDR2 sequences are PRHDT and FYEKMQ (reference sequence). CDR3 sequence (DNA): TGTGCCAGCAGCGGAGGGGGGTACTCTGGGGCCAACGTCCTGACTTTC. This encodes CASSGGGYSGANVLTF.